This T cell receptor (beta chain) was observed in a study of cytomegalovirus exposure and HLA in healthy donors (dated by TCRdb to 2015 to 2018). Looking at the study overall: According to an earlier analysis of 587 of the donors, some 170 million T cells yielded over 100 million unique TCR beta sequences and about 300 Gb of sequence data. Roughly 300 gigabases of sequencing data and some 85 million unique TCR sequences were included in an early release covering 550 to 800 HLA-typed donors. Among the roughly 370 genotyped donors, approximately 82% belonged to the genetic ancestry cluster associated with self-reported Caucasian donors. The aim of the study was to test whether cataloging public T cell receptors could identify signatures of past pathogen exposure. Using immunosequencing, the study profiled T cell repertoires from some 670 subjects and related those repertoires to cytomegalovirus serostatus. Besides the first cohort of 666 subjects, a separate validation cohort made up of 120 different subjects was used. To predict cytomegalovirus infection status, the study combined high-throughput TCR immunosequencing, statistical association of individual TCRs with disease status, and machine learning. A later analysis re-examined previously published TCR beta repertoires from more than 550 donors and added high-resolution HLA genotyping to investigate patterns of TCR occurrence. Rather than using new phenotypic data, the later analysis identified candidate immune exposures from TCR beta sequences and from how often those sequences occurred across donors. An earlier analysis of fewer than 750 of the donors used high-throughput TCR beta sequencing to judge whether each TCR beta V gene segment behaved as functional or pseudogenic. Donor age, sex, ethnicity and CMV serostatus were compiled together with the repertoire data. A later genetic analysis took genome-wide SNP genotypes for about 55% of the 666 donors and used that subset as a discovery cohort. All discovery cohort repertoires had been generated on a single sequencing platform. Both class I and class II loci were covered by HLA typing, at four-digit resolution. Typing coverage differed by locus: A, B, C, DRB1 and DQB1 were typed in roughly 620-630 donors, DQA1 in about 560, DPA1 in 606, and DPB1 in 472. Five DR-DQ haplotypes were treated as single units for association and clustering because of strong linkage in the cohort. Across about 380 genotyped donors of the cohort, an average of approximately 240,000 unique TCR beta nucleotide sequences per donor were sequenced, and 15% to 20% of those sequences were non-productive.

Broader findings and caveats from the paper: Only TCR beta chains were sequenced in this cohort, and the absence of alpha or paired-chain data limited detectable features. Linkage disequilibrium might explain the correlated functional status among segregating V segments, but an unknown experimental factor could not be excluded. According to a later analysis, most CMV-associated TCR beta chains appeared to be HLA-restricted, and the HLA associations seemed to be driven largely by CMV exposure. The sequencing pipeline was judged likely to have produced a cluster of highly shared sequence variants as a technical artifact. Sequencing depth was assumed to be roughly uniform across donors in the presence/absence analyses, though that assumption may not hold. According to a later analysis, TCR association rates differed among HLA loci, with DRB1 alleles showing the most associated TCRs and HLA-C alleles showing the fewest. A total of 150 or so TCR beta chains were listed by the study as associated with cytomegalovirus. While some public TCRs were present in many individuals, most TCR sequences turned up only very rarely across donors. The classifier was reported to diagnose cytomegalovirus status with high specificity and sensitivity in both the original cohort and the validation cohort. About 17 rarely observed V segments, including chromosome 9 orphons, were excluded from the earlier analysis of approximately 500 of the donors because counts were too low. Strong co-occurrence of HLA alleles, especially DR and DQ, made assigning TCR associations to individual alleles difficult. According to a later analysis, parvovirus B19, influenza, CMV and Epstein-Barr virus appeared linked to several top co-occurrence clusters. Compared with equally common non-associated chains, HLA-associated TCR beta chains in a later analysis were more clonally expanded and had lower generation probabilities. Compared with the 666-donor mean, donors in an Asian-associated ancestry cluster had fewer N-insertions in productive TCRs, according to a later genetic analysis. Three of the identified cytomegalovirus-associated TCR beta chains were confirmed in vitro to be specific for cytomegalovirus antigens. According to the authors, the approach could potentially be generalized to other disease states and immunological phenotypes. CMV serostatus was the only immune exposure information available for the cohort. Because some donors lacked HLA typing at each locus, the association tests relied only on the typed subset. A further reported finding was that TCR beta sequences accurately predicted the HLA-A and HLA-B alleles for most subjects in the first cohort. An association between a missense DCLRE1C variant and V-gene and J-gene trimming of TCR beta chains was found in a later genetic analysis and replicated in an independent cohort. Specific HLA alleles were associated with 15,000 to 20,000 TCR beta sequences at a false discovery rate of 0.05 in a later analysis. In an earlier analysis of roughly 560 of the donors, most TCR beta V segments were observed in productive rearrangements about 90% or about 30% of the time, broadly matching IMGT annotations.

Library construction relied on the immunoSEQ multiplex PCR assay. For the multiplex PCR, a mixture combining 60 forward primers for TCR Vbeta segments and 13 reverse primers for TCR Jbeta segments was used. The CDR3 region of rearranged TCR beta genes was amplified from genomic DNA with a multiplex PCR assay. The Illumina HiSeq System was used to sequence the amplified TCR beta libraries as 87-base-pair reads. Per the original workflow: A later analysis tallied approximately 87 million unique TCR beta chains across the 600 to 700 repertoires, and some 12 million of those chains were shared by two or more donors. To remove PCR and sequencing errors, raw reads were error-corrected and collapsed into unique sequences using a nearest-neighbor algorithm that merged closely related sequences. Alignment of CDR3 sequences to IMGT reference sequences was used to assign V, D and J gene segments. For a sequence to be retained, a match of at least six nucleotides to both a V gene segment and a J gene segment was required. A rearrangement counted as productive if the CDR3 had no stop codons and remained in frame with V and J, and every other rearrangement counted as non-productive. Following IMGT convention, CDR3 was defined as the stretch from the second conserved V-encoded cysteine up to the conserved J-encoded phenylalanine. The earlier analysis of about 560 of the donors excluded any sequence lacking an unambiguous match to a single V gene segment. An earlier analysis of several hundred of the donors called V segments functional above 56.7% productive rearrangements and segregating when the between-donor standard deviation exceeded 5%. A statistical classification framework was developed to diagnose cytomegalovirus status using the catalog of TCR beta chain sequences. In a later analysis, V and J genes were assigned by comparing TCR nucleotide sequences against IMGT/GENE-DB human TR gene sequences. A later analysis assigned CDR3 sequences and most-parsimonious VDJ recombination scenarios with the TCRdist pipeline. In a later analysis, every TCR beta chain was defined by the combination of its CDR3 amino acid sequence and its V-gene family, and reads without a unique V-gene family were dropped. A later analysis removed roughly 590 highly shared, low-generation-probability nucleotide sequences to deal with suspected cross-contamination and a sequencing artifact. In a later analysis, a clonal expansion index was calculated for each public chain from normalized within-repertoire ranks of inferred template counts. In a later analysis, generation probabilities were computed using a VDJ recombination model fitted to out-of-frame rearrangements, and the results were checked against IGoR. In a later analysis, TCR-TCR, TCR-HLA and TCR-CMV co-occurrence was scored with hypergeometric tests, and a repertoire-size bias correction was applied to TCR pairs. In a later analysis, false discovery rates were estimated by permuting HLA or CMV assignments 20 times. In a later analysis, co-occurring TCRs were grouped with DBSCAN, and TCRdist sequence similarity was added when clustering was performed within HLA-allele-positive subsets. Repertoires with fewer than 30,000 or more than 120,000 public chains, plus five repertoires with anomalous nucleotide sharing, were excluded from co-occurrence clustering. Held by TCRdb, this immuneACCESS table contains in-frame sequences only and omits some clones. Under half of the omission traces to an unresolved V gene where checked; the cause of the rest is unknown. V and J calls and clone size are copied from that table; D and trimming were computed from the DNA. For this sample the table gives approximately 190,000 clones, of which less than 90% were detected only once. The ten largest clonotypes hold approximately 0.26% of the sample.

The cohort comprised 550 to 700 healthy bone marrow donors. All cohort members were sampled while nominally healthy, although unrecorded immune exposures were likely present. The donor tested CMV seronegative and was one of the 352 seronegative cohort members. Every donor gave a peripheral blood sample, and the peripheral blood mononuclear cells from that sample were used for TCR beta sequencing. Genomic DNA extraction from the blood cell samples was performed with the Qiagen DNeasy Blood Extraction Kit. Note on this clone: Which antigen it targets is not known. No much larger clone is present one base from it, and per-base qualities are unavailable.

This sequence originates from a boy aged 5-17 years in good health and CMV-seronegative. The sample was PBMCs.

The CDR3 reads as follows: CASSLKETYGYTF. The DNA reads TGTGCCAGCAGTCTAAAGGAGACCTATGGCTACACCTTC. The chain is assembled from TRBV2 and TRBJ1-2; too little of a D gene remains to name it. Reading from cysteine to phenylalanine, the CDR3 counts 13 amino acids. The read is trimmed to its CDR3 DNA, 39 bases read in frame from base 1. Via the germline V gene, CDR1 is SNHLY and CDR2 FYNNEI. Relative to germline, V is 5 bases shorter and J is 4 bases shorter, with 11 bases between their ends.